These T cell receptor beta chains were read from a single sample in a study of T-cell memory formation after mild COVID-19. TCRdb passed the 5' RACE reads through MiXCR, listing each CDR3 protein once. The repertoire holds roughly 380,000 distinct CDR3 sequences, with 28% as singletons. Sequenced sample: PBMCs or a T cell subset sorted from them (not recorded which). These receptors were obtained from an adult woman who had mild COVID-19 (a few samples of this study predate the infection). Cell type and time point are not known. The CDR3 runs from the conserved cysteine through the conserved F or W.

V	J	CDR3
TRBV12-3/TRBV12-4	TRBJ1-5	CASLDVNLAQHF
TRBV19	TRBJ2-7	CASSLGPAYEQYF
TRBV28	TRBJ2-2	CASKNPSGQATGELFF
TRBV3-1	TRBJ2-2	CASSRAGVNTGELFF
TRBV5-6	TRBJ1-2	CASSLGQEFNYGYTF
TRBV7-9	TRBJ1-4	CASSLRREDEKLFF
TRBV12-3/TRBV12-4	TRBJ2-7	CASSPAGSYEQYF
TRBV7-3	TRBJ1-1	CASSLYAASEAFF
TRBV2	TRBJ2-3	CASSDLGDLYRSTDTQYF
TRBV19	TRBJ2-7	CASSTSGPYEQYF
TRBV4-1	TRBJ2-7	CASSQDPGQTLYEQYF
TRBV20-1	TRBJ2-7	CSARDHRGPGYEQYF
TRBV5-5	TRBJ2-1	CASSTRQGVYNEQFF
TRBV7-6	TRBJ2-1	CASSFYRDNEQFF
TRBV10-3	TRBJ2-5	CAISDPRGGAWETQYF
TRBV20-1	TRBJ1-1	CSAREWGFQEAFF